This T cell receptor beta chain is from a study of beta chain features in type 1 diabetes. cDNA synthesis used the whole RNA isolate, giving expressed TCRB sequences. Data came from immunoSEQ multiplex PCR; TCRdb stores just in-frame clones and leaves some out. This sample has approximately 170,000 clones; approximately 62% occur once, and the top ten carry approximately 0.089%. In the case of this clone: What it binds is unknown.

Overall study findings and caveats: TCRB CDR3s from Type 1 diabetes patients were moderately but significantly shorter in all four CD4+ subsets.

Trimming cost V 5 bases and J 4 bases; bases outside gene matches: 4. The CDR3 has 14 residues. CDR1 SEHNR and CDR2 FQNEAQ come from the germline V gene (reference sequence). The chain links TRBV7-9 to TRBJ1-4; TRBD1 aligns across 7 bases. The TCR comes from a man aged 25 to 45 with type 1 diabetes. Material for sequencing was naive CD4+ T cells from blood. The CDR3 nucleotides are TGTGCCAGCAGCAACAGGGGAGATAATGAAAAACTGTTTTTT. It translates to CASSNRGDNEKLFF.